One sample yielded the 21 T cell receptor beta chains listed below, sequenced in a study of blood T cell repertoires in COVID-19. Generated by immunoSEQ multiplex PCR, the TCRdb table keeps only in-frame clones and is missing some. The data hold 200,000 to 250,000 clones, with around 84% observed a single time. Sequences were obtained from peripheral blood. The origin of the receptors is a man aged 45 to 65 who had recovered from COVID-19.

The rearrangement joins TRBV11-2 to TRBJ1-2; 9 bases align to TRBD1. CDR1 is SGHAT, CDR2 FQNNGV, per germline. V trimming: 5 bases; J trimming: 4 bases; junction bases outside the gene matches: 5. The CDR3 is made up of 14 amino acids. CDR3 in DNA: TGTGCCAGCAGCCGACAGGGGGAAGGCTATGGCTACACCTTC. Translated: CASSRQGEGYGYTF.

The rearrangement links TRBV7-9 to TRBJ2-2; TRBD2 might be the D (6 bases). Germline assignment: CDR1 SEHNR and CDR2 FQNEAQ (reference sequence). CDR3 size: 16 residues. V shed 6 bases and J shed 2 bases, with 16 bases lying between them. This chain's CDR3 is CASRLRGGINTGELFF. DNA for the CDR3: TGTGCCAGCAGATTACGGGGCGGGATAAACACCGGGGAGCTGTTTTTT.

The chain has TRBV5-6 and TRBJ1-5; no firm D call. CDR3 length: 12 residues. CDR1 and CDR2 from the germline V gene are SGHDT and YYEEEE. V was pared by 3 bases and J by 3 bases, with 4 bases between. CDR3 DNA sequence: TGTGCCAGCAGCTCCTTCAATCAGCCCCAGCATTTT. Protein product: CASSSFNQPQHF. Combining the CDR3 with reference TRBV5-6 and TRBJ1-5 gives the whole variable domain DAGVTQSPTHLIKTRGQQVTLRCSPKSGHDTVSWYQQALGQGPQFIFQYYEEEERQRGNFPDRFSGHQFPNYSSELNVNALLLGDSALYLCASSSFNQPQHFGDGTRLSIL.

This clone occurred a few times. The chain combines TRBV7-9 with TRBJ1-2, with a tentative D call TRBD1 (6 bases). CDR3 length equals 16 residues. V shed 2 bases and J shed 2 bases, with 15 bases lying between them. Germline V gives CDR1 SEHNR, CDR2 FQNEAQ (reference sequence). The CDR3 DNA is TGTGCCAGCAGCTTACGGGCAGGGGCGAACAACTATGGCTACACCTTC. Residues: CASSLRAGANNYGYTF.

The rearrangement uses TRBV24-1 and TRBJ2-1; TRBD1 aligns across 8 bases. V shed 5 bases, J shed 6 bases, and the junction held 8 bases outside the gene matches. Germline CDR1 KGHDR, CDR2 SFDVKD. This CDR3 region has 15 residues. CDR3 nucleotides: TGTGCCACCAGTGTGGCAGGGGGCTACACCAATGAGCAGTTCTTC. The encoded protein is CATSVAGGYTNEQFF.

This chain uses TRBV9 with TRBJ2-3, with a tentative D call TRBD2 (7 bases). This CDR3 is 15 amino acids long. V was shortened by 0 bases and J by 6 bases, with 14 bases between the two germline ends. Germline V CDR1 and CDR2: SGDLS, YYNGEE. As DNA, the CDR3 is TGTGCCAGCAGCGTAGCGGGGGGCTTAGGGGATACGCAGTATTTT. It is translated as CASSVAGGLGDTQYF.

The J gene is TRBJ2-7, the V gene TRBV6-5, with TRBD1 matching 7 bases. The V gene end was trimmed by 6 bases and the J gene end by 1 base; junction bases not matched to a gene: 6. Germline CDR1 is MNHEY and CDR2 is SVGAGI. There are 14 residues in the CDR3. CDR3: CASRGWTGSYEQYF. The CDR3 bases are TGTGCCAGCAGAGGTTGGACAGGTTCCTACGAGCAGTACTTC.

V usage is TRBV28 and J usage is TRBJ2-1; a weak D match, TRBD1 (5 bases). The V gene lost 2 bases and the J gene lost 6 bases, with 8 bases spanning the gap. This CDR3 has 13 amino acids. Germline assignment: CDR1 MDHEN and CDR2 SYDVKM. The CDR3 region has the DNA TGTGCCAGCAGTTTACCAGGGCCCAATGAGCAGTTCTTC. Translated: CASSLPGPNEQFF.

V and J are TRBV19 and TRBJ2-1, with TRBD1 identical over 8 bases. Per the germline V gene, CDR1 is LNHDA and CDR2 is SQIVND (reference sequence). The CDR3 has 16 amino acids. The V and J ends lost 5 bases and 8 bases, in that order; junction bases with no gene match: 14. The CDR3 protein is CASSSRDRSHVDEQFF. The CDR3 DNA reads TGTGCCAGTAGTTCTCGGGACAGGTCCCATGTGGATGAGCAGTTCTTC. Full variable domain (outside the CDR3, taken from reference TRBV19 and TRBJ2-1): DGGITQSPKYLFRKEGQNVTLSCEQNLNHDAMYWYRQDPGQGLRLIYYSQIVNDFQKGDIAEGYSVSREKKESFPLTVTSAQKNPTAFYLCASSSRDRSHVDEQFFGPGTRLTVL.

This clone was observed a few times. The CDR3 region has the DNA TGTGCCAGCAGCTTAACAAAAGGACTCAGGTACACTGAAGCTTTCTTT. Translated: CASSLTKGLRYTEAFF. The chain combines TRBV11-2 with TRBJ1-1, with D unclear. Trimming stripped 2 bases from V and 3 bases from J, with 16 bases between. This CDR3 is built from 16 residues. CDR1 and CDR2 (germline): SGHAT, FQNNGV.

V and J are TRBV28 and TRBJ2-5, with D possibly being TRBD1 (6 bases). Deletions cut 6 bases from V and 1 base from J, with 12 bases between. The CDR3 totals 14 residues. Germline lookup yields CDR1 MDHEN and CDR2 SYDVKM. CDR3 protein: CASSRDKIQETQYF. Written as DNA, the CDR3 is TGTGCCAGCAGCAGGGACAAGATCCAAGAGACCCAGTACTTC.

The chain employs TRBV2 and TRBJ2-5, with 8 bases aligning to TRBD2. Unmatched junction bases numbered 6, after V lost 6 bases and J lost 3 bases. The germline V gene has CDR1 SNHLY and CDR2 FYNNEI. CDR3 length equals 14 residues. For the CDR3, the DNA is TGTGCCAGCAGGACGGGAGGGCCGGAAGAGACCCAGTACTTC. Amino acid sequence: CASRTGGPEETQYF.

V usage is TRBV11-2 and J usage is TRBJ2-1; TRBD2 agrees at 9 bases. With 1 base clipped from V and 6 bases from J, the junction kept 7 bases outside the gene matches. This CDR3 is 16 amino acids long. CDR1 is SGHAT, CDR2 FQNNGV, per germline. Here the CDR3 DNA reads TGTGCCAGCAGCTTAGGTCGACTAGCGGCCCGCAATGAGCAGTTCTTC. This gives the protein CASSLGRLAARNEQFF.

This chain links TRBV19 with TRBJ2-5; no clear D gene. The CDR3 spans 15 residues. V gave up 2 bases and J gave up 5 bases, with 15 bases separating them. Germline-derived CDR1 and CDR2 are LNHDA and SQIVND (reference sequence). Here the CDR3 reads CASSISGYLQETQYF. The CDR3 DNA follows: TGTGCCAGTAGTATATCAGGTTATCTCCAGGAGACCCAGTACTTC. The full variable domain, rest sourced from reference TRBV19 and TRBJ2-5, is DGGITQSPKYLFRKEGQNVTLSCEQNLNHDAMYWYRQDPGQGLRLIYYSQIVNDFQKGDIAEGYSVSREKKESFPLTVTSAQKNPTAFYLCASSISGYLQETQYFGPGTRLLVL.

This chain joins TRBV19 and TRBJ1-2; TRBD1 agrees at 7 bases. Germline loops: CDR1 LNHDA, CDR2 SQIVND (reference sequence). CDR3 length: 13 residues. V was clipped by 10 bases and J by 6 bases; unmatched bases: 11. This CDR3 is CATAPDRVNGYTF. DNA of the CDR3: TGTGCCACCGCGCCAGACAGGGTAAATGGCTACACCTTC.

The genes are TRBV18 and TRBJ2-5, with D tentatively TRBD1 (6 bases). This CDR3 region has 14 residues. CDR1 and CDR2 (germline): KGHSH, LQKENI. Trimming stripped 3 bases from V and 5 bases from J, with 13 bases between. CDR3 protein: CASSPQGLRETQYF. In DNA, the CDR3 is TGTGCCAGCTCACCTCAGGGGCTCCGGGAGACCCAGTACTTC.

V usage is TRBV27 and J usage is TRBJ1-6; D is unresolved. Germline CDR1 reads MNHEY; CDR2 reads SMNVEV (reference sequence). The CDR3 extends over 13 amino acids. Deletions cut 5 bases from V and 3 bases from J, with 5 bases between. The CDR3 coding sequence is TGTGCCAGCAGTCCGGGCTATAATTCACCCCTCCACTTT. This encodes CASSPGYNSPLHF.

The chain carries TRBV15 and TRBJ1-2; 9 bases match TRBD1. This CDR3 has 15 residues. Trimming took 3 bases from V and 3 from J; bases not matched to a gene: 5. CDR1 LNHNV and CDR2 YYDKDF come from the germline V gene (reference sequence). Here the CDR3 reads CATSRRTGVDYGYTF. CDR3 nucleotide sequence: TGTGCCACCAGCAGGCGGACAGGGGTAGACTATGGCTACACCTTC. The whole variable domain, filled in from reference TRBV15 and TRBJ1-2, reads DAMVIQNPRYQVTQFGKPVTLSCSQTLNHNVMYWYQQKSSQAPKLLFHYYDKDFNNEADTPDNFQSRRPNTSFCFLDIRSPGLGDTAMYLCATSRRTGVDYGYTFGSGTRLTVV.

This rearrangement joins TRBV5-5 to TRBJ2-7; TRBD1 matches at 7 bases. V lost 4 bases to trimming and J lost 3 bases; unmatched junction nucleotides: 4. Germline CDR1 is SGHKS and CDR2 is YYEKEE (reference sequence). The CDR3 loop spans 13 amino acids. The CDR3 bases are TGTGCCAGCAGCCCGGGACAGCGCTACGAGCAGTACTTC. It specifies CASSPGQRYEQYF.

The chain combines TRBV6-2 or TRBV6-3 with TRBJ2-1; 8 positions agree with TRBD2. CDR1 is MNHEY, CDR2 SVGEGT, per germline. V gave up 2 bases and J gave up 8 bases; unmatched junction bases: 11. There are 16 residues in the CDR3. The CDR3 coding sequence is TGTGCCAGCAGTTACGGAGTAGCGGGAAGGTTGGATGAGCAGTTCTTC. Amino acids: CASSYGVAGRLDEQFF.

V gene TRBV2 combines with J gene TRBJ2-7; 7 bases align to TRBD2. This CDR3 has 16 residues. The ends lost 6 bases at V and 0 bases at J; junction bases unmatched: 11. Germline V gene sequence: CDR1 SNHLY, CDR2 FYNNEI. CDR3 nucleotide sequence: TGTGCCAGCAGGCTCTTGGCGGGAGCTTACTCCTACGAGCAGTACTTC. Amino acid sequence: CASRLLAGAYSYEQYF.